These 20 T cell receptor beta chains originate from one sample sequenced in a study of T cell responses to AZD1222 COVID-19 vaccine (dated by TCRdb to 2020 to 2022). Library preparation used the immunoSEQ multiplex PCR assay. Entries here come from immuneACCESS through TCRdb and include only in-frame sequences with V and J called. Some clones fail to appear in such tables; in the studies checked, an unresolved V gene covers under half of the shortfall, and the cause of the remainder is unknown. The sample table holds approximately 90,000 clones, of which roughly 90% were seen once. 3% of the sample is held by the ten biggest clonotypes. The meaning of the sample's time point label: baseline before first vaccination. The specimen comprised peripheral blood, sampled on day 0 of AZD1222 vaccination. The source is an adult in good health.

This chain links TRBV10-1 with TRBJ2-2; TRBD1 might be the D (6 bases). CDR3 size: 14 residues. V was clipped by 5 bases and J by 4 bases, with 11 bases between them. The germline V gene encodes CDR1 WNHNN and CDR2 SYGVQD (reference sequence). The chain's CDR3 is CASSTQGSTGELFF. CDR3 in DNA: TGCGCCAGCAGTACACAGGGAAGCACCGGGGAGCTGTTTTTT.

The V gene is TRBV12-3 or TRBV12-4, the J gene TRBJ1-1; D perhaps matches TRBD1 (5 bases). Between the trimmed V and J ends, which lost 8 bases and 0 bases, there was a span of 10 bases. The CDR3 totals 13 residues. As DNA, the CDR3 is TGTGCCAGCGGAAAGACAGTGAACACTGAAGCTTTCTTT. It encodes CASGKTVNTEAFF.

The rearrangement joins TRBV6-5 to TRBJ2-1; 9 nucleotides match TRBD1. This CDR3 region has 15 residues. Trimming at V came to 6 bases and at J to 1 base, leaving 4 bases not matched to a gene. The germline gives CDR1 MNHEY, CDR2 SVGAGI. The CDR3 reads CASRTDRGSYNEQFF. The CDR3, as DNA: TGTGCCAGCAGAACGGACAGGGGTTCCTACAATGAGCAGTTCTTC.

The chain couples TRBV7-3 to TRBJ2-1, with 7 nucleotides matching TRBD2. V was clipped by 2 bases and J by 5 bases; unmatched bases: 3. Germline loops: CDR1 SGHTA, CDR2 FQGTGA. The CDR3 consists of 14 residues. This CDR3 reads CASSLRGSHNEQFF. The CDR3 coding sequence is TGTGCCAGCAGCTTACGCGGGAGCCACAATGAGCAGTTCTTC.

The chain employs TRBV19 and TRBJ1-1; D perhaps matches TRBD1 (6 bases). The V gene's germline CDR1 is LNHDA and CDR2 SQIVND (reference sequence). CDR3 length: 17 amino acids. V was trimmed by 4 bases and J by 0 bases, leaving 18 bases between them. As DNA, the CDR3 is TGTGCCAGTAGTAGAAGTCGGACAGCCCTGATGAACACTGAAGCTTTCTTT. Protein product: CASSRSRTALMNTEAFF.

This clone was seen a single time. V usage is TRBV5-1 and J usage is TRBJ1-1; D remains ambiguous. CDR3 length equals 12 residues. Germline V gene lookup returns CDR1 SGHRS and CDR2 YFSETQ. Trimming took off 7 bases at V and 1 base at J, with 8 bases between the two ends. CDR3 in DNA: TGCGCCAGCCGCCGGGGGAACACTGAAGCTTTCTTT. It translates to CASRRGNTEAFF.

The V call is TRBV7-2, the J call TRBJ2-7; D is possibly TRBD1 (6 bases). There are 14 residues in the CDR3. Germline CDR1 and CDR2: SGHTA and FQGNSA. Trimming took off 2 bases at V and 7 bases at J, with 15 bases between the two ends. CDR3 bases: TGTGCCAGCAGCTTATCTGGGAGTACAGGGGAGCAGTACTTC. Encoded protein: CASSLSGSTGEQYF.

This clone was observed a handful of times. The rearrangement joins TRBV6-5 to TRBJ1-5; possibly TRBD1 for D (6 bases). Trimming cost V 3 bases and J 8 bases, with 14 bases left between them. This CDR3 contains 14 residues. The V gene's germline CDR1 is MNHEY and CDR2 SVGAGI. The CDR3 sequence is CASSYGGPYEPQHF. The CDR3 DNA reads as TGTGCCAGCAGTTATGGGGGCCCCTACGAGCCCCAGCATTTT.

The rearrangement joins TRBV6-6 to TRBJ2-2, with D hard to call. V lost 5 bases and J 3 bases, leaving 10 bases between the germline ends. The CDR3 runs to 14 residues. The germline V gene has CDR1 MNHNY and CDR2 SVGAGI (reference sequence). The CDR3, as DNA: TGTGCCAGCAGTGTTCGGGCGGACACCGGGGAGCTGTTTTTT. Protein product: CASSVRADTGELFF.

This clone appeared a few times. This sequence joins TRBV6-5 and TRBJ1-6; D is unclear. V was clipped by 5 bases and J by 7 bases, with 9 bases between them. The CDR3 loop spans 13 amino acids. Germline CDR1 and CDR2: MNHEY and SVGAGI. DNA for the CDR3: TGTGCCAGCAGTCCCGCGGGGAATTCACCCCTCCACTTT. Encoded protein: CASSPAGNSPLHF.

The chain links TRBV28 to TRBJ1-5; possibly TRBD1 for D (5 bases). The CDR3 has 13 amino acids. The V gene lost 7 bases and the J gene lost 3 bases, with 10 bases spanning the gap. Germline-derived CDR1 and CDR2 are MDHEN and SYDVKM. The CDR3 DNA sequence: TGTGCCAGCAACTGGGACTTCAATCAGCCCCAGCATTTT. This translates into CASNWDFNQPQHF.

This clone was found a few times. The chain couples TRBV3-1 (or the pseudogene TRBV3-2) to TRBJ1-1; no firm D call. Germline V gene lookup returns CDR1 LGHDT and CDR2 YNNKEL (reference sequence). V lost 3 bases and J 2 bases, leaving 10 bases between the germline ends. The CDR3 is 14 amino acids. CDR3 bases: TGTGCCAGCAGCCAGGCGCAGACAAACACTGAAGCTTTCTTT. Its protein is CASSQAQTNTEAFF.

This chain connects TRBV4-1 to TRBJ1-6; D unclear. Germline assignment: CDR1 MGHRA and CDR2 YSYEKL. V lost 0 bases to trimming and J lost 7 bases, with 13 bases between them. The length of the CDR3 is 16 residues. The CDR3 nucleotides read TGCGCCAGCAGCCAAGATCCAGGCCCACTCAATTCACCCCTCCACTTT. Translating it yields CASSQDPGPLNSPLHF.

The rearrangement uses TRBV7-9 and TRBJ1-1; no reliable D call. The V gene lost 5 bases and the J gene lost 6 bases, with 7 bases spanning the gap. Germline CDR1 SEHNR, CDR2 FQNEAQ (reference sequence). There are 11 residues in the CDR3. The CDR3 loop reads CASSVESEAFF. CDR3 DNA sequence: TGTGCCAGCAGCGTAGAATCTGAAGCTTTCTTT.

The chain couples TRBV5-6 to TRBJ1-2, with 11 bases matching TRBD1. There are 14 residues in the CDR3. Germline trimming cut 6 bases from V and 2 bases from J; bases unmatched to any gene: 3. Germline V gene data show CDR1 as SGHDT and CDR2 as YYEEEE. The CDR3 protein is CASTRTGGNYGYTF. CDR3 nucleotide sequence: TGTGCCAGCACCCGGACAGGGGGCAACTATGGCTACACCTTC.

This chain connects TRBV14 to TRBJ2-7, with D possibly being TRBD1 or TRBD2 (6 bases each). Trimming removed 5 bases at V and 2 bases at J, with 19 bases between. CDR1 SGHDN and CDR2 FVKESK come from the germline V gene. The CDR3 consists of 16 residues. CDR3 coding DNA: TGTGCCAGCAGCGTTTTATCGGGGGCCCTCACCTACGAGCAGTACTTC. This codes for CASSVLSGALTYEQYF.

This clone was found once. The rearrangement links TRBV10-1 to TRBJ2-7, with 9 bases lining up with TRBD1. Germline V gene lookup returns CDR1 WNHNN and CDR2 SYGVQD (reference sequence). V trimming: 4 bases; J trimming: 3 bases; junction bases outside the gene matches: 1. This CDR3 has 13 residues. The CDR3 region is CASSGDRVYEQYF. CDR3 nucleotide sequence: TGCGCCAGCAGTGGGGACAGGGTCTACGAGCAGTACTTC.

This sequence joins TRBV11-2 and TRBJ2-5; 7 bases line up with TRBD2. The CDR3 consists of 13 residues. Germline CDR1 SGHAT, CDR2 FQNNGV. J lost 5 bases, V lost 5 bases, and 5 bases had no gene match. CDR3 residues: CASSQGLRETQYF. CDR3 in DNA: TGTGCCAGCAGCCAGGGACTACGTGAGACCCAGTACTTC.

This clone showed up just once. The chain couples TRBV7-3 to TRBJ2-7; 7 nucleotides agree with TRBD2. J was trimmed by 0 bases and V by 5 bases; bases with no gene match: 7. This CDR3 contains 15 residues. CDR1 SGHTA and CDR2 FQGTGA come from the germline V gene. CDR3 DNA: TGTGCCAGCAGCCGAAGCGGGAACCCCTCCTACGAGCAGTACTTC. This gives the protein CASSRSGNPSYEQYF.

The rearrangement links TRBV3-1 (or the pseudogene TRBV3-2) to TRBJ2-7, with D uncertain. The CDR3 covers 12 residues. The germline V gene encodes CDR1 LGHDT and CDR2 YNNKEL (reference sequence). V gave up 1 base and J gave up 6 bases, with 7 bases separating them. The CDR3 reads CASSQALVEQYF. The CDR3 DNA is TGTGCCAGCAGCCAAGCCCTTGTCGAGCAGTACTTC.